This entry describes one T cell receptor beta chain. At the DNA level, this CDR3 is encoded by other sequences in the same sample as well. Repertoires were generated with immunoSEQ multiplex PCR, while TCRdb's copy carries only in-frame clones and drops some. This table holds some 1,600,000 clones, 95% to 99% found once. The record originates from a study of shared clonotypes between healthy human individuals. Germline values: CDR1 MDHEN, CDR2 SYDVKM. This CDR3 has 12 amino acids. Trimming removed 2 bases from V and 3 bases from J, with 5 bases in between. The clonotype comes from a man under 40 in good health. The genes are TRBV28 and TRBJ2-7; the D is unclear. The specimen was naive CD4+ T cells sorted from blood. Subset here: CD45RA+ positively selected. The CDR3 DNA reads TGTGCCAGCAGTTTACCGGGCTACGAGCAGTACTTC. Translated: CASSLPGYEQYF.